The 13 T cell receptor beta chains reported below all come from one sample, sequenced in a study of blood T cell repertoires in COVID-19. Using immunoSEQ multiplex PCR, the repertoire was profiled, and TCRdb retains in-frame clones only, with some absent. The data contain a few hundred thousand clones, roughly nine tenths of them seen just once; the ten biggest clones take up approximately 3.8%. Input material: peripheral blood. Source of these receptors: a man aged 55 to 70 who had recovered from COVID-19.

This clone has more than one count but fewer than ten. The rearrangement uses TRBV9 and TRBJ2-5; tentatively, D is TRBD2 (6 bases). The length of the CDR3 is 11 residues. Germline V CDR1 and CDR2: SGDLS, YYNGEE. V gave up 3 bases and J gave up 9 bases, with 9 bases separating them. The CDR3 nucleotides are TGTGCCAGCAGCGCCTCGGGGGCCCAGTACTTC. Translation gives CASSASGAQYF.

This rearrangement joins TRBV29-1 to TRBJ1-1; 9 nucleotides match TRBD1. The CDR3 totals 13 residues. Trimming took 6 bases from V and 5 from J; bases not matched to a gene: 7. Germline CDR1 and CDR2: SQVTM and ANQGSEA. CDR3 in DNA: TGCAGCGTCCAGGACAGGGGAAGTACTGAAGCTTTCTTT. Its translation: CSVQDRGSTEAFF.

This chain connects TRBV18 to TRBJ2-7; 12 bases align to TRBD1. This CDR3 region has 14 residues. Trimming took 6 bases from V and 7 from J; bases not matched to a gene: 7. The germline V gene encodes CDR1 KGHSH and CDR2 LQKENI. The CDR3 DNA follows: TGTGCCAGCTCGGCCGGGACAGGGGGCTGGGAGCAGTACTTC. Amino acids: CASSAGTGGWEQYF.

This chain joins TRBV11-3 and TRBJ2-6; the D gene is possibly TRBD2 (5 bases). The CDR3 sequence is 16 residues long. Per germline, CDR1 SGHNT and CDR2 YENEEA. V shed 5 bases and J shed 0 bases, with 11 bases lying between them. The CDR3 protein is CASSEGEVSGANVLTF. The DNA of the CDR3 is TGTGCCAGCAGCGAGGGTGAGGTCTCTGGGGCCAACGTCCTGACTTTC. The full variable domain, completed using reference TRBV11-3 and TRBJ2-6, is EAGVVQSPRYKIIEKKQPVAFWCNPISGHNTLYWYLQNLGQGPELLIRYENEEAVDDSQLPKDRFSAERLKGVDSTLKIQPAELGDSAVYLCASSEGEVSGANVLTFGAGSRLTVL.

The chain combines TRBV19 with TRBJ2-3; 10 bases are a match to TRBD2. Germline V gives CDR1 LNHDA, CDR2 SQIVND (reference sequence). The V segment lost 7 bases and the J segment 2 bases; nucleotides outside the gene matches: 9. The CDR3 totals 16 residues. Written as DNA, the CDR3 is TGTGCCAGTAAGGGCATAGCGGGGGGTCTCACAGATACGCAGTATTTT. It codes for CASKGIAGGLTDTQYF.

The J gene is TRBJ2-1, the V gene TRBV20-1, with TRBD1 as a possible D gene (5 bases). The V gene's germline CDR1 is DFQATT and CDR2 SNEGSKA (reference sequence). This CDR3 contains 14 residues. The V end was cut by 3 bases, the J end by 0 bases, with 9 bases between. The CDR3 DNA is TGCAGTGCTAGTCAGGGCGCCTCCTACAATGAGCAGTTCTTC. It codes for CSASQGASYNEQFF.

This CDR3 is CASSYNKYSNQPQHF. The CDR3, as DNA: TGTGCCAGCAGTTACAACAAGTATAGCAATCAGCCCCAGCATTTT. The chain employs TRBV6-2 or TRBV6-3 and TRBJ1-5, with D uncertain. V lost 2 bases and J 0 bases, leaving 8 bases between the germline ends. The germline V gene has CDR1 MNHEY and CDR2 SVGEGT. This CDR3 has 15 amino acids.

The gene calls are TRBV4-1 and TRBJ1-4, with D tentatively TRBD1 (5 bases). CDR3 length equals 17 residues. The germline CDR1 and CDR2 sequences are MGHRA and YSYEKL. Trimming pared 0 bases from V and 7 bases from J, leaving 18 bases between. CDR3 residues: CASSQDKGRAQVEKLFF. The CDR3 DNA sequence: TGCGCCAGCAGCCAAGATAAGGGGAGGGCCCAAGTTGAAAAACTGTTTTTT.

The CDR3 protein is CASSSTGGQETQYF. The CDR3 DNA reads as TGTGCCAGCAGCTCTACAGGGGGCCAAGAGACCCAGTACTTC. This chain joins TRBV7-7 and TRBJ2-5, with 8 nucleotides matching TRBD1. The CDR3 totals 14 residues. Germline trimming cut 4 bases from V and 1 base from J; bases unmatched to any gene: 2. Germline CDR1 and CDR2: SSHAT and FNYEAQ (reference sequence).

V gene TRBV7-8 combines with J gene TRBJ2-1; TRBD1 aligns across 7 bases. J lost 0 bases, V lost 5 bases, and 4 bases had no gene match. This CDR3 is built from 15 residues. CDR1 SGHVS and CDR2 FQNEAQ come from the germline V gene. The DNA of the CDR3 is TGTGCCAGCAGCCAGACAGGGCCCTCCTACAATGAGCAGTTCTTC. It codes for CASSQTGPSYNEQFF.

The chain couples TRBV5-5 to TRBJ2-3; TRBD1 matches 9 bases. Germline V gene lookup returns CDR1 SGHKS and CDR2 YYEKEE (reference sequence). This CDR3 spans 18 amino acids. V dropped 5 bases and J dropped 0; count of bases not matched to a gene: 13. CDR3 sequence (DNA): TGTGCCAGCAGGTTACAGGGGGCTAGGGCCACTAGCACAGATACGCAGTATTTT. It encodes CASRLQGARATSTDTQYF.

The V and J genes are TRBV6-2 or TRBV6-3 and TRBJ1-5, with D possibly being TRBD1 (5 bases). The ends were cut back, 0 bases at V and 6 bases at J, with 18 bases in the middle. Germline CDR1 reads MNHEY; CDR2 reads SVGEGT. The CDR3 contains 17 residues. The CDR3 nucleotides are TGTGCCAGCAGTTACTCGATCAAAGGGCAGGGCGGTCAGCCCCAGCATTTT. Its protein is CASSYSIKGQGGQPQHF.

This chain joins TRBV12-3 or TRBV12-4 and TRBJ2-3, with 7 bases that match TRBD1. The junction had 3 bases not matched to a gene; V was cut back by 6 bases and J by 3 bases. This CDR3 has 13 residues. CDR3 amino acids: CASRRGPTDTQYF. In DNA, the CDR3 is TGTGCCAGCAGGAGGGGGCCGACAGATACGCAGTATTTT.